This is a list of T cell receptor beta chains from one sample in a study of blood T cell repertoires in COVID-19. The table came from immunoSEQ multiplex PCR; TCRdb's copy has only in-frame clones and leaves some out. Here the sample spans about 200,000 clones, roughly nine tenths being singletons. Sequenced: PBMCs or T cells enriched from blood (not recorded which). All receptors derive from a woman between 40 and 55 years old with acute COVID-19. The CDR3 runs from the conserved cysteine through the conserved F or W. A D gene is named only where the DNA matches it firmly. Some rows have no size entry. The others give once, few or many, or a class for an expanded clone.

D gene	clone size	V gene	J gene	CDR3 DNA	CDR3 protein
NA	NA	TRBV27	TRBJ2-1	TGTGCCAGCAGTCCAGGGACTCTATACAATGAGCAGTTCTTC	CASSPGTLYNEQFF
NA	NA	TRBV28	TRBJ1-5	TGTGCCAGCAGTCGAGAACGCCGGGACAATCATCAGCCCCAGCATTTT	CASSRERRDNHQPQHF
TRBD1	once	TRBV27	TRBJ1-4	TGTGCCAGCAGTTTAGCTTCCGGGACAGCCCTCGGGAAACTGTTTTTT	CASSLASGTALGKLFF
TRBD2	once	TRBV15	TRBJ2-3	TGTGCCACCAGCAGAGGGCGGGGGGTCACCACAGATACGCAGTATTTT	CATSRGRGVTTDTQYF
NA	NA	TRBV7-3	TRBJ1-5	TGTGCCAGCGATCAAGACCATTGGACAGCTAGCAATCAGCCCCAGCATTTT	CASDQDHWTASNQPQHF
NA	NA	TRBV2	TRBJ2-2	TGTGCCAGCAGTGGTGGAGGGACCGGGGAGCTGTTTTTT	CASSGGGTGELFF
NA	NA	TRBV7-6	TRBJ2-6	TGTGCCAGCAGCTTACAACCGGACAGATCCGGGGCCAACGTCCTGACTTTC	CASSLQPDRSGANVLTF
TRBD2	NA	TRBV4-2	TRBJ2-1	TGTGCCAGCAGCCAAGATCCAGCGGGAGTTTACAATGAGCAGTTCTTC	CASSQDPAGVYNEQFF
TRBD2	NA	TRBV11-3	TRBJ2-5	TGTGCCAGCAGCTTACATTCTAGCGGAGAGACCCAGTACTTC	CASSLHSSGETQYF
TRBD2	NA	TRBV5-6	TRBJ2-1	TGTGCCAGCAGCTCCCTGGGGGTAGCGGGAGTACCCTACAATGAGCAGTTCTTC	CASSSLGVAGVPYNEQFF
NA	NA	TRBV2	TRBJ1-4	TGTGCCAGCAGTGAAGCTACAAACAGGGAAATTTTT	CASSEATNREIF
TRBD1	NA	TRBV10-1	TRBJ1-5	TGCGCCAGCACAGACAGGGGAACTTTCGATCAGCCCCAGCATTTT	CASTDRGTFDQPQHF
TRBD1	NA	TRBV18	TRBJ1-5	TGTGCCAGCTCAGTCTCCGGGACAGATAGCAATCAGCCCCAGCATTTT	CASSVSGTDSNQPQHF
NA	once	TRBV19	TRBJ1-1	TGTGCCAGCCGGCTTGGGCCGCCGAACACTGAAGCTTTCTTT	CASRLGPPNTEAFF
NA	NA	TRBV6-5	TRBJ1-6	TGTGCCAGCAGTACAGGGACCGATTCACCCCTCCACTTT	CASSTGTDSPLHF
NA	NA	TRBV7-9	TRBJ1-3	TGTGCCAGCAGCTTAGGGTCAGTGATGCACTCTGGAAACACCATATATTTT	CASSLGSVMHSGNTIYF
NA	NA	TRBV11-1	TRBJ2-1	TGTGCCAGCAGCCCCTCTGGACAAGAGCAGTTCTTC	CASSPSGQEQFF
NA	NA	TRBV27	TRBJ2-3	TGTGCCAGCAGTTCTCCCCGCGGCCCCACAGATACGCAGTATTTT	CASSSPRGPTDTQYF
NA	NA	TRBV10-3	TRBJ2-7	TGTGCCATCAGTGATGCCAGCATCCTAGGCTACGAGCAGTACTTC	CAISDASILGYEQYF
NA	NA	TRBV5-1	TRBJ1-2	TGCGCCAGCAGCTTGGCACGGACAGACTATGGCTACACCTTC	CASSLARTDYGYTF
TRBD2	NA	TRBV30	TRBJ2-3	TGTGCCTGGAGCCGGACTAGCGGGGGGGCTGGAGATAGCACAGATACGCAGTATTTT	CAWSRTSGGAGDSTDTQYF
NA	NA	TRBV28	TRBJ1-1	TGTGCCAGCACCGATGCCAGGGTTACTGAAGCTTTCTTT	CASTDARVTEAFF
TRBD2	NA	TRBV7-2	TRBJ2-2	TGTGCCAGCAGCTTCCGAAGCGGGAGGGACACCGGGGAGCTGTTTTTT	CASSFRSGRDTGELFF
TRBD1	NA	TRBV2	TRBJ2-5	TGTGCCAGCAGTTGGGGACAGGAAGAGACCCAGTACTTC	CASSWGQEETQYF
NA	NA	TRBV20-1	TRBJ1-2	TGCAGTGCTAACGGCAGGGGTGGCTACACCTTC	CSANGRGGYTF
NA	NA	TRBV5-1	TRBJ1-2	TGCGCCAGCAGCTTGGATGGGGCGTCAGGCTACACCTTC	CASSLDGASGYTF
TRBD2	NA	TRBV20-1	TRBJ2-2	TGCAGTGCTAGTGGGGCCGGGAGGGAGAACACCGGGGAGCTGTTTTTT	CSASGAGRENTGELFF
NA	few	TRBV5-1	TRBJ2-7	TGCGCCAGCAGCTTGGCCCGAGGCGCCAGCGAGCAGTACTTC	CASSLARGASEQYF
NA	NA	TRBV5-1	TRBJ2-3	TGCGCCAGCAGCCTAAGCACAGATACGCAGTATTTT	CASSLSTDTQYF
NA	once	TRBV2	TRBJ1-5	TGTGCCAGCAGTAGAGACAGGACTAGCAATCAGCCCCAGCATTTT	CASSRDRTSNQPQHF
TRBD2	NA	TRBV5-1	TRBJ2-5	TGCGCCAGCAGCTTGGTGCCTAGCGGGGGGAACCAAGAGACCCAGTACTTC	CASSLVPSGGNQETQYF